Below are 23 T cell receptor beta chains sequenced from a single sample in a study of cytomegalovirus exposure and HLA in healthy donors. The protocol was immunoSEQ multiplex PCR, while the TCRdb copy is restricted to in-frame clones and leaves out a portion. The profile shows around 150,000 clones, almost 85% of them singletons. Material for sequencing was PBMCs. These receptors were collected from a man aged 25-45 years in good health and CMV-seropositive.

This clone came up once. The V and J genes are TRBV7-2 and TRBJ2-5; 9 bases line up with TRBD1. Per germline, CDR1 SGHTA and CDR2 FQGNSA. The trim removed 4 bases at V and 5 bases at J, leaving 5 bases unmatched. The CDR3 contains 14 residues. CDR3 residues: CASSSSGQGETQYF. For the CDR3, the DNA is TGTGCCAGCAGCTCCTCCGGACAGGGGGAGACCCAGTACTTC.

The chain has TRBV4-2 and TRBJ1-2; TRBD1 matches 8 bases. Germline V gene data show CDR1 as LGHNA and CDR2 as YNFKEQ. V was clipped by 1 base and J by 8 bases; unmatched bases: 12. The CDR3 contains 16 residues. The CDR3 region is CASSQGEAGGARGYTF. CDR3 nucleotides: TGTGCCAGCAGCCAAGGAGAGGCAGGGGGCGCAAGGGGCTACACCTTC.

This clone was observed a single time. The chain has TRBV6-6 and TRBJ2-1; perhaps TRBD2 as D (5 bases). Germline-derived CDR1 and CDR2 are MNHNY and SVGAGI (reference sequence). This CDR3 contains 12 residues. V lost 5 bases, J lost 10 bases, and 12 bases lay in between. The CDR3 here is CASSPAGGEQFF. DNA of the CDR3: TGTGCCAGCAGTCCTGCAGGAGGAGAGCAGTTCTTC.

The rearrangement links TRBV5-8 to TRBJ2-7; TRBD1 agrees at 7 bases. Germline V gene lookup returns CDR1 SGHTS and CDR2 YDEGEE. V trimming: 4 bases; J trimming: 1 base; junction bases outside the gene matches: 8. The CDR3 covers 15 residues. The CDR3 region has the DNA TGTGCCAGCAGCCCTCGACAGGGAACGTCCTACGAGCAGTACTTC. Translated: CASSPRQGTSYEQYF.

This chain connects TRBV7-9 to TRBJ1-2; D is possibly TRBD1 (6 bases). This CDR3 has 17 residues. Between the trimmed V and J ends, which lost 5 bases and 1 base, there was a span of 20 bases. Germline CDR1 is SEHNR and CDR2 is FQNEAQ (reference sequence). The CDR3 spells CASSDGGAGQNNYGYTF. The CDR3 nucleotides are TGTGCCAGCAGCGACGGGGGGGCTGGGCAGAATAACTATGGCTACACCTTC.

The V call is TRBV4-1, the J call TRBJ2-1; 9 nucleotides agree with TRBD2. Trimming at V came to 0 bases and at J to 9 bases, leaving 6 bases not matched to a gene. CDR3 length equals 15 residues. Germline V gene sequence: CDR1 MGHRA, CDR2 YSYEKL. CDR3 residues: CASSQELAGRTEQFF. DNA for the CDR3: TGCGCCAGCAGCCAAGAACTAGCGGGTAGGACTGAGCAGTTCTTC.

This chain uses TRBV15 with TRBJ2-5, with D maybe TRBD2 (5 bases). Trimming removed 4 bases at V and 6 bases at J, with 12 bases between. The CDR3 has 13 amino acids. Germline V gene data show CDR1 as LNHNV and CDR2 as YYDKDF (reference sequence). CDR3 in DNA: TGTGCCACCAGCATAGGAGCGGTTAAGACCCAGTACTTC. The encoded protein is CATSIGAVKTQYF.

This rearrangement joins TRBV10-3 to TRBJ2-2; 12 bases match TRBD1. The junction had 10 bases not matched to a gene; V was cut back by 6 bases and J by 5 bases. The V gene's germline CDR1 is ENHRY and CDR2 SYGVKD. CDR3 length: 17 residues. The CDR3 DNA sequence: TGTGCCATCAGACCCGGGACAGGGGGCGCGAGTACCGGGGAGCTGTTTTTT. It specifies CAIRPGTGGASTGELFF.

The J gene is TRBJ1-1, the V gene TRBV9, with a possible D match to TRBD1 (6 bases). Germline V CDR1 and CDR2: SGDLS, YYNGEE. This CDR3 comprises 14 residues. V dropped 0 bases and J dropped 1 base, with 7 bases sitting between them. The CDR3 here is CASSVVGANTEAFF. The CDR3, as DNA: TGTGCCAGCAGCGTAGTGGGGGCGAACACTGAAGCTTTCTTT.

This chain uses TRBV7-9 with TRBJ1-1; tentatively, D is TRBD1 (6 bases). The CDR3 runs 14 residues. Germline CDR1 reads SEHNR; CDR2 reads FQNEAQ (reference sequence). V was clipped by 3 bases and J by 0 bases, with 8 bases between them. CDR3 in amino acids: CASSFGQLNTEAFF. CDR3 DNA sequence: TGTGCCAGCAGCTTTGGACAGTTGAACACTGAAGCTTTCTTT.

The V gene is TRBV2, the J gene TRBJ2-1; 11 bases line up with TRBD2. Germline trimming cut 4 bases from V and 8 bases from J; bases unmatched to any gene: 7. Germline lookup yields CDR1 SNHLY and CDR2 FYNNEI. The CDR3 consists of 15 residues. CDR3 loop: CASSVVLAGVDEQFF. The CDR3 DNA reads TGTGCCAGCAGTGTTGTACTAGCGGGAGTCGATGAGCAGTTCTTC.

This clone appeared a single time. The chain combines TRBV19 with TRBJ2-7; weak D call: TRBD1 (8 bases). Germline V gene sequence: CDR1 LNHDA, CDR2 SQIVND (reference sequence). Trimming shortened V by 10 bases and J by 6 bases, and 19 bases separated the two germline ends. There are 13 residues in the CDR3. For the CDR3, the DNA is TGTGCCACTCGGGGGGCAGGGGGCGGCGAGCAGTACTTC. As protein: CATRGAGGGEQYF.

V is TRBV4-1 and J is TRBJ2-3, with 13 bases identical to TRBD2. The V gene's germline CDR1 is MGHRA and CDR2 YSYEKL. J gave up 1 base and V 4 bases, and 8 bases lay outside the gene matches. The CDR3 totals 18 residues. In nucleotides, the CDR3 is TGCGCCAGCAGCCCCGGACTAGCGGGAGTCGGAGGCACAGATACGCAGTATTTT. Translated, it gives CASSPGLAGVGGTDTQYF.

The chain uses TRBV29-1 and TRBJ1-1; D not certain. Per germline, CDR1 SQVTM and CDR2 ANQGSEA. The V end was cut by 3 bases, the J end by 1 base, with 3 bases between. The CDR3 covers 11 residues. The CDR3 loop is CSVDRNTEAFF. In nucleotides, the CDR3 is TGCAGCGTTGACCGGAACACTGAAGCTTTCTTT.

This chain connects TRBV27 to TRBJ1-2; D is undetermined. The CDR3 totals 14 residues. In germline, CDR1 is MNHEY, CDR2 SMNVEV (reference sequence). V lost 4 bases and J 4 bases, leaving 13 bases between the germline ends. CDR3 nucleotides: TGTGCCAGCAGTTCGGACGGAGGATCCTATGGCTACACCTTC. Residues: CASSSDGGSYGYTF.

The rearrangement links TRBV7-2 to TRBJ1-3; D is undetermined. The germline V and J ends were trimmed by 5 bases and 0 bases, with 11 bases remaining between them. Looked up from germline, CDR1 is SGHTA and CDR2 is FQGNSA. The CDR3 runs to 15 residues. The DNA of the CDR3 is TGTGCCAGCAGCGGCAGGCAACCCTCTGGAAACACCATATATTTT. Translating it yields CASSGRQPSGNTIYF.

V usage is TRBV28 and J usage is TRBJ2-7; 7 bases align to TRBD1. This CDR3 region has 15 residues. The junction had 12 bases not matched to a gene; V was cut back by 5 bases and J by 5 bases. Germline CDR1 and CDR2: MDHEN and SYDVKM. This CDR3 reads CASSRTPLTGDEQYF. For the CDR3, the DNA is TGTGCCAGCAGTCGGACCCCCCTTACAGGGGACGAGCAGTACTTC.

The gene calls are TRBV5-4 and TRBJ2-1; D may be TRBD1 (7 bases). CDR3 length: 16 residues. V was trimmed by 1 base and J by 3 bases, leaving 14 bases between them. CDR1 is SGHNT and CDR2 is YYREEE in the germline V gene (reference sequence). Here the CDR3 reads CASSLLEGALYNEQFF. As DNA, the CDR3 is TGTGCCAGCAGCTTGTTGGAGGGGGCCCTCTACAATGAGCAGTTCTTC.

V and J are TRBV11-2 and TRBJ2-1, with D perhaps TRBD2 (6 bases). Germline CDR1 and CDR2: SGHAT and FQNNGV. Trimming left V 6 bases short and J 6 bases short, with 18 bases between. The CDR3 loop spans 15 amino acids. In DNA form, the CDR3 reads TGTGCCAGCAGGGGTCGGGGTCTAGCGCTCAATGAGCAGTTCTTC. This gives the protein CASRGRGLALNEQFF. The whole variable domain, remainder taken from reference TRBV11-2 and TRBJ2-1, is EAGVAQSPRYKIIEKRQSVAFWCNPISGHATLYWYQQILGQGPKLLIQFQNNGVVDDSQLPKDRFSAERLKGVDSTLKIQPAKLEDSAVYLCASRGRGLALNEQFFGPGTRLTVL.

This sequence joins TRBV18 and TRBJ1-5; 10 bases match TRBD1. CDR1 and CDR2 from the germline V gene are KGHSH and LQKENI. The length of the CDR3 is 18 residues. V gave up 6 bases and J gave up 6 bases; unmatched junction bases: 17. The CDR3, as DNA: TGTGCCAGCTCCCAAAATGAACCGACAGGGGGCCAGGTTCAGCCCCAGCATTTT. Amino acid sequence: CASSQNEPTGGQVQPQHF.

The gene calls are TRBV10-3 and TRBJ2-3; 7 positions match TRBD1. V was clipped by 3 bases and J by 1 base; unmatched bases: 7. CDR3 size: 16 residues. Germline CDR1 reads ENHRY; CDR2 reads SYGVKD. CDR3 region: CAISDEGASGTDTQYF. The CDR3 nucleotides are TGTGCCATCAGTGATGAGGGGGCGAGCGGCACAGATACGCAGTATTTT.

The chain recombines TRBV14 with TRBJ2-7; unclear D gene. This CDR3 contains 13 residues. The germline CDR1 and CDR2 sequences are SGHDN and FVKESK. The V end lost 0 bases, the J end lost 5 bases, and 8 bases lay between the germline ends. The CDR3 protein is CASSQDIIHEQYF. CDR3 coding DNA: TGTGCCAGCAGCCAAGATATAATCCACGAGCAGTACTTC.

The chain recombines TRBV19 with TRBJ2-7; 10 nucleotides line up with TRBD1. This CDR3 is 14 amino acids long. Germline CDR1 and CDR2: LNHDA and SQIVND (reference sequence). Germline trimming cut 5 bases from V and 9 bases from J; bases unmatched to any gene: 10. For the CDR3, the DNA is TGTGCCAGTAGTGCCCGGGACAGGGGTACAGGGCAGTACTTC. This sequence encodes CASSARDRGTGQYF. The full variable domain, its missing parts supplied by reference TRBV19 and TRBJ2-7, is DGGITQSPKYLFRKEGQNVTLSCEQNLNHDAMYWYRQDPGQGLRLIYYSQIVNDFQKGDIAEGYSVSREKKESFPLTVTSAQKNPTAFYLCASSARDRGTGQYFGPGTRLTVT.